Listed below are T cell receptor beta chains from one sample, sequenced in a study of Ad26.COV2.S vaccination and SARS-CoV-2 variants. Method: immunoSEQ multiplex PCR; TCRdb's copy keeps in-frame clones and lacks some. This sample has a few hundred thousand clones, with roughly 90% found just once. The specimen was peripheral blood, collected in a trial of Ad26.COV2.S vaccine versus placebo. These receptors were taken from a person between 18 and 59 years old who received the Ad26.COV2.S COVID-19 vaccine or a placebo. Both conserved end residues are part of each CDR3. A D gene is named only where the DNA matches it firmly. Expanded clones are given a class, and other clones once, few, many or no size at all.

CDR3aa: CASSLGLAGETQYF
CDR3nt: TGCGCCAGCAGCTTGGGACTAGCGGGAGAGACCCAGTACTTC
j_gene: TRBJ2-5
abundance: .
v_gene: TRBV5-1
d_gene: TRBD2

CDR3aa: CASSSGQTNEKLFF
CDR3nt: TGCGCCAGCAGCTCGGGACAAACTAATGAAAAACTGTTTTTT
j_gene: TRBJ1-4
abundance: .
v_gene: TRBV5-1
d_gene: .

CDR3aa: CASSRTGNYGYTF
CDR3nt: TGTGCCAGCAGTCGAACAGGAAACTATGGCTACACCTTC
j_gene: TRBJ1-2
abundance: few
v_gene: TRBV6-5
d_gene: .

CDR3aa: CASSQDSSASLYEQYF
CDR3nt: TGCGCCAGCAGCCAAGATAGTAGCGCTTCATTATACGAGCAGTACTTC
j_gene: TRBJ2-7
abundance: .
v_gene: TRBV4-3
d_gene: .

CDR3aa: CASSPIPWSPLHF
CDR3nt: TGTGCCAGCAGCCCGATACCTTGGTCACCCCTCCACTTT
j_gene: TRBJ1-6
abundance: .
v_gene: TRBV6-2/TRBV6-3
d_gene: .

CDR3aa: CASSPPSRTEEQFF
CDR3nt: TGTGCCAGCTCACCACCTAGCAGGACCGAGGAGCAGTTCTTC
j_gene: TRBJ2-1
abundance: .
v_gene: TRBV18
d_gene: .

CDR3aa: CATSRIPGTVTNEKLFF
CDR3nt: TGTGCCACCAGCCGAATTCCCGGGACCGTAACTAATGAAAAACTGTTTTTT
j_gene: TRBJ1-4
abundance: .
v_gene: TRBV15
d_gene: .

CDR3aa: CASSQESELTPSYNEQFF
CDR3nt: TGTGCCAGCAGCCAAGAATCGGAGCTTACTCCTTCCTACAATGAGCAGTTCTTC
j_gene: TRBJ2-1
abundance: .
v_gene: TRBV3-1/TRBV3-2
d_gene: .

CDR3aa: CASSRGQSTMRQFF
CDR3nt: TGTGCCAGCAGCCGTGGGCAGTCTACAATGAGGCAGTTCTTC
j_gene: TRBJ2-1
abundance: .
v_gene: TRBV7-2
d_gene: .

CDR3aa: CAISKNPSGRAMDTQYF
CDR3nt: TGTGCCATCAGTAAAAATCCTAGCGGGAGGGCCATGGATACGCAGTATTTT
j_gene: TRBJ2-3
abundance: .
v_gene: TRBV10-3
d_gene: TRBD2

CDR3aa: CASSQDTSGAGYGYTF
CDR3nt: TGCGCCAGCAGCCAAGATACGTCAGGGGCCGGGTATGGCTACACCTTC
j_gene: TRBJ1-2
abundance: .
v_gene: TRBV4-3
d_gene: .

CDR3aa: CASSRTGGDTIYF
CDR3nt: TGTGCCAGCAGCAGAACGGGAGGAGACACCATATATTTT
j_gene: TRBJ1-3
abundance: few
v_gene: TRBV6-5
d_gene: .

CDR3aa: CAISGEASTDTQYF
CDR3nt: TGTGCCATCAGTGGGGAGGCCTCCACAGATACGCAGTATTTT
j_gene: TRBJ2-3
abundance: .
v_gene: TRBV10-3
d_gene: .

CDR3aa: CASSYSGTANSPLHF
CDR3nt: TGTGCCAGCAGCTACTCCGGGACAGCAAATTCACCCCTCCACTTT
j_gene: TRBJ1-6
abundance: .
v_gene: TRBV6-5
d_gene: TRBD1

CDR3aa: CASSLGMNTEAFF
CDR3nt: TGTGCCAGCAGTCTAGGAATGAACACTGAAGCTTTCTTT
j_gene: TRBJ1-1
abundance: .
v_gene: TRBV11-3
d_gene: .

CDR3aa: CASSTGTSVTGELFF
CDR3nt: TGTGCCAGCAGTACCGGGACTAGCGTAACCGGGGAGCTGTTTTTT
j_gene: TRBJ2-2
abundance: .
v_gene: TRBV2
d_gene: TRBD2

CDR3aa: CASSFGQAYGYTF
CDR3nt: TGTGCCAGCAGTTTTGGACAGGCCTATGGCTACACCTTC
j_gene: TRBJ1-2
abundance: .
v_gene: TRBV12-3/TRBV12-4
d_gene: TRBD1

CDR3aa: CASSWLDSDEQFF
CDR3nt: TGTGCCAGCAGTTGGTTAGACTCCGATGAGCAGTTCTTC
j_gene: TRBJ2-1
abundance: .
v_gene: TRBV2
d_gene: .

CDR3aa: CASSLTFGEETQYF
CDR3nt: TGTGCCAGCAGCTTAACGTTCGGGGAAGAGACCCAGTACTTC
j_gene: TRBJ2-5
abundance: .
v_gene: TRBV7-3
d_gene: .

CDR3aa: CSVDLGRGTEAFF
CDR3nt: TGCAGCGTTGATTTAGGTAGGGGCACTGAAGCTTTCTTT
j_gene: TRBJ1-1
abundance: .
v_gene: TRBV29-1
d_gene: .

CDR3aa: CATSRGTSGVQETQYF
CDR3nt: TGTGCCACCAGCAGAGGGACTAGCGGGGTCCAAGAGACCCAGTACTTC
j_gene: TRBJ2-5
abundance: .
v_gene: TRBV15
d_gene: TRBD2

CDR3aa: CASSRDRGIYEQYF
CDR3nt: TGTGCCAGCAGTCGCGACAGGGGGATTTACGAGCAGTACTTC
j_gene: TRBJ2-7
abundance: .
v_gene: TRBV28
d_gene: TRBD1

CDR3aa: CASSPISLREVPYNEQFF
CDR3nt: TGTGCCAGCTCACCAATCTCCTTGCGGGAGGTCCCCTACAATGAGCAGTTCTTC
j_gene: TRBJ2-1
abundance: .
v_gene: TRBV18
d_gene: TRBD2

CDR3aa: CASKSGTATGELFF
CDR3nt: TGTGCCAGTAAATCCGGGACCGCCACCGGGGAGCTGTTTTTT
j_gene: TRBJ2-2
abundance: few
v_gene: TRBV19
d_gene: .

CDR3aa: CASSYFSGSHSEAFF
CDR3nt: TGTGCCAGCAGTTACTTTTCGGGGAGTCATAGTGAAGCTTTCTTT
j_gene: TRBJ1-1
abundance: .
v_gene: TRBV6-5
d_gene: .

CDR3aa: CASSEGSGQGRYGYTF
CDR3nt: TGTGCCAGCAGTGAAGGGTCCGGACAGGGACGCTATGGCTACACCTTC
j_gene: TRBJ1-2
abundance: once
v_gene: TRBV6-1
d_gene: TRBD1

CDR3aa: CASSQIAGGSSYEQYF
CDR3nt: TGCGCCAGCAGCCAAATTGCGGGAGGGAGTTCCTACGAGCAGTACTTC
j_gene: TRBJ2-7
abundance: .
v_gene: TRBV4-3
d_gene: TRBD2

CDR3aa: CAWSYGGPDTQYF
CDR3nt: TGTGCCTGGAGTTATGGGGGACCAGATACGCAGTATTTT
j_gene: TRBJ2-3
abundance: .
v_gene: TRBV30
d_gene: .

CDR3aa: CASALGQGGYEQYF
CDR3nt: TGTGCCAGCGCTCTCGGACAGGGGGGGTACGAGCAGTACTTC
j_gene: TRBJ2-7
abundance: .
v_gene: TRBV27
d_gene: TRBD1

CDR3aa: CASSRVGNTGELFF
CDR3nt: TGTGCCAGCTCACGGGTAGGGAACACCGGGGAGCTGTTTTTT
j_gene: TRBJ2-2
abundance: .
v_gene: TRBV18
d_gene: .

CDR3aa: CASSQDNNQPQHF
CDR3nt: TGCGCCAGCAGCCAAGACAATAATCAGCCCCAGCATTTT
j_gene: TRBJ1-5
abundance: .
v_gene: TRBV4-3
d_gene: .

CDR3aa: CAISEQGVWDEQFF
CDR3nt: TGTGCCATCAGTGAGCAGGGGGTATGGGATGAGCAGTTCTTC
j_gene: TRBJ2-1
abundance: .
v_gene: TRBV10-3
d_gene: TRBD1

CDR3aa: CASSRGYMSGTNEKLFF
CDR3nt: TGCGCCAGCAGCCGGGGCTATATGTCAGGGACTAATGAAAAACTGTTTTTT
j_gene: TRBJ1-4
abundance: .
v_gene: TRBV4-3
d_gene: .

CDR3aa: CASGRGVRQPQHF
CDR3nt: TGTGCCAGCGGGCGCGGGGTGCGCCAGCCCCAGCATTTT
j_gene: TRBJ1-5
abundance: .
v_gene: TRBV6-5
d_gene: .

CDR3aa: CASSLEAGNYGYTF
CDR3nt: TGTGCCAGCAGCTTAGAGGCAGGGAACTATGGCTACACCTTC
j_gene: TRBJ1-2
abundance: .
v_gene: TRBV7-9
d_gene: .

CDR3aa: CASSWVGTSGHSYEQYF
CDR3nt: TGTGCCAGCAGCTGGGTCGGGACATCGGGGCACTCCTACGAGCAGTACTTC
j_gene: TRBJ2-7
abundance: .
v_gene: TRBV5-8
d_gene: .

CDR3aa: CASRGSSYNEQFF
CDR3nt: TGTGCCAGTCGGGGCAGCTCCTACAATGAGCAGTTCTTC
j_gene: TRBJ2-1
abundance: .
v_gene: TRBV19
d_gene: .

CDR3aa: CASSPLPRGANYGYTF
CDR3nt: TGTGCCAGCTCACCACTCCCCCGCGGGGCCAACTATGGCTACACCTTC
j_gene: TRBJ1-2
abundance: .
v_gene: TRBV18
d_gene: .

CDR3aa: CASSHSPWTGHVEAFF
CDR3nt: TGTGCCAGCAGCCACAGTCCTTGGACAGGGCACGTCGAAGCTTTCTTT
j_gene: TRBJ1-1
abundance: .
v_gene: TRBV14
d_gene: TRBD1

CDR3aa: CASSGRLAGVDTGELFF
CDR3nt: TGTGCCAGCAGCGGTCGTCTAGCGGGAGTCGACACCGGGGAGCTGTTTTTT
j_gene: TRBJ2-2
abundance: .
v_gene: TRBV7-3
d_gene: TRBD2

CDR3aa: CASSQTGGGQPQHF
CDR3nt: TGCGCCAGCAGTCAAACAGGGGGCGGTCAGCCCCAGCATTTT
j_gene: TRBJ1-5
abundance: once
v_gene: TRBV5-1
d_gene: TRBD1

CDR3aa: CASSYSRTTGNTIYF
CDR3nt: TGTGCCAGCAGTTACTCGCGGACGACTGGAAACACCATATATTTT
j_gene: TRBJ1-3
abundance: .
v_gene: TRBV6-5
d_gene: .

CDR3aa: CASSLGGLFPGELFF
CDR3nt: TGTGCCAGCAGCTTAGGGGGGCTTTTTCCCGGGGAGCTGTTTTTT
j_gene: TRBJ2-2
abundance: .
v_gene: TRBV7-2
d_gene: .

CDR3aa: CASSIFTGELFF
CDR3nt: TGTGCCAGCAGTATTTTCACCGGGGAGCTGTTTTTT
j_gene: TRBJ2-2
abundance: few
v_gene: TRBV6-2/TRBV6-3
d_gene: .

CDR3aa: CASSFLDSNQPQHF
CDR3nt: TGTGCCAGCAGTTTCTTAGATAGCAATCAGCCCCAGCATTTT
j_gene: TRBJ1-5
abundance: few
v_gene: TRBV28
d_gene: .

CDR3aa: CASSQGLQGDYGYTF
CDR3nt: TGTGCCAGCAGCCAAGGGTTACAGGGCGACTATGGCTACACCTTC
j_gene: TRBJ1-2
abundance: .
v_gene: TRBV3-1/TRBV3-2
d_gene: .

CDR3aa: CASSLRPGANVLTF
CDR3nt: TGTGCCAGCAGCTTACGGCCTGGGGCCAACGTCCTGACTTTC
j_gene: TRBJ2-6
abundance: once
v_gene: TRBV7-6
d_gene: .

CDR3aa: CASSQEGRGEQFF
CDR3nt: TGTGCCAGCAGCCAGGAGGGCCGAGGTGAGCAGTTCTTC
j_gene: TRBJ2-1
abundance: .
v_gene: TRBV11-1
d_gene: .

CDR3aa: CASRPGSVSNQPQHF
CDR3nt: TGTGCCAGCAGACCCGGATCGGTTAGCAATCAGCCCCAGCATTTT
j_gene: TRBJ1-5
abundance: .
v_gene: TRBV27
d_gene: .

CDR3aa: CASSLGLGYNEQFF
CDR3nt: TGTGCCAGCAGCTTAGGGCTAGGTTACAATGAGCAGTTCTTC
j_gene: TRBJ2-1
abundance: once
v_gene: TRBV7-2
d_gene: .

CDR3aa: CASSPPLGDRTDTQYF
CDR3nt: TGTGCCAGCTCACCCCCTTTAGGGGACCGCACAGATACGCAGTATTTT
j_gene: TRBJ2-3
abundance: .
v_gene: TRBV18
d_gene: .

CDR3aa: CASSAASIHEQYF
CDR3nt: TGTGCCAGTAGTGCCGCTAGCATCCACGAGCAGTACTTC
j_gene: TRBJ2-7
abundance: .
v_gene: TRBV19
d_gene: .